What follows are 27 T cell receptor beta chains derived from one specimen sequenced in a study of blood T cells in healthy people across ages. A J-beta primer mix and a sample-barcoded 5' primer were used in a second PCR of roughly 6 to 11 cycles. TCRdb reprocessed the 5' RACE reads with MiXCR, giving one entry per CDR3 protein. The table has about 670,000 distinct CDR3 sequences, around two fifths seen once; the top ten hold approximately 31%. Source material: blood. These receptors came from an older man in good health.

This clonotype was detected a few times. The rearrangement links TRBV24-1 to TRBJ2-5, with D perhaps TRBD1 or TRBD2 (5 bases each). CDR1 KGHDR and CDR2 SFDVKD come from the germline V gene. V was cut by 7 bases and J by 11 bases, with 22 bases left in between. CDR3 length: 14 amino acids. This CDR3 reads CATSRGGSYNEQYF. The CDR3 region has the DNA TGTGCCACCAGCCGGGGCGGATCCTACAATGAGCAGTACTTC.

The chain has TRBV19 and TRBJ2-5; no clear D gene. This CDR3 contains 13 residues. CDR1 is LNHDA, CDR2 SQIVND, per germline (reference sequence). V was cut by 0 bases and J by 4 bases, with 6 bases left in between. The CDR3 reads CASSIDASETQYF. The CDR3 DNA is TGTGCCAGTAGTATAGACGCATCAGAGACCCAGTACTTC.

This clonotype was seen only a few times. This chain joins TRBV20-1 and TRBJ2-1; no clear D. Germline CDR1 DFQATT, CDR2 SNEGSKA (reference sequence). Trimming left V 6 bases short and J 7 bases short, with 10 bases between. The CDR3 contains 11 residues. CDR3 bases: TGCAGTGCGTACATTCGGAATGAGCAGTTCTTC. Translating it yields CSAYIRNEQFF.

The rearrangement links TRBV5-4 to TRBJ1-4; 9 bases line up with TRBD1. The germline gives CDR1 SGHNT, CDR2 YYREEE (reference sequence). Trimming took 3 bases from V and 8 from J; bases not matched to a gene: 5. The CDR3 is 14 amino acids. The CDR3 sequence: CASSSRQGEEKLFF. CDR3 nucleotide sequence: TGTGCCAGCAGCTCCCGACAGGGGGAAGAAAAACTGTTTTTT.

This clonotype appeared many times. The CDR3 nucleotides read TGTGCCAGCAGCTTAGCGGCCTTAGGGGCAGAGACCCAGTACTTC. Protein product: CASSLAALGAETQYF. The chain is built from TRBV7-2 and TRBJ2-5, with D possibly being TRBD1 (5 bases). The germline gives CDR1 SGHTA, CDR2 FQGNSA. With 0 bases removed from V and 4 bases from J, the gap between germline ends came to 12 bases. The CDR3 has 15 residues.

The chain recombines TRBV20-1 with TRBJ2-1; 9 bases are a match to TRBD2. V lost 3 bases and J lost 7; bases outside the gene matches: 10. The CDR3 has 15 amino acids. CDR1 and CDR2 from the germline V gene are DFQATT and SNEGSKA (reference sequence). The CDR3 nucleotides read TGCAGTGCTAGTCAGCCTAGCGGGGCTAGGAATGAGCAGTTCTTC. This encodes CSASQPSGARNEQFF.

The chain joins TRBV12-3 or TRBV12-4 to TRBJ2-3, with a tentative D call TRBD2 (6 bases). V was cut by 3 bases and J by 0 bases, with 19 bases left in between. The length of the CDR3 is 18 residues. Here the CDR3 DNA reads TGTGCCAGCAGTTTTTTCGGTACTAGCAGGAAGAGCACAGATACGCAGTATTTT. Translating gives CASSFFGTSRKSTDTQYF.

This chain links TRBV12-5 with TRBJ2-4; 8 nucleotides align to TRBD2. The DNA end is a closer match to TRBJ2-7, so the J assignment may be wrong. From germline, CDR1 is LGHNT and CDR2 FRNRAP. The CDR3 totals 15 residues. The CDR3 loop reads CASGSPGLVAYEQYF. DNA for the CDR3: TGTGCTAGTGGTTCACCGGGACTAGTGGCCTACGAGCAGTACTTC.

This chain links TRBV7-9 with TRBJ2-5; 9 nucleotides align to TRBD1. This CDR3 has 16 amino acids. Per the germline V gene, CDR1 is SEHNR and CDR2 is FQNEAQ (reference sequence). Trimming at V came to 2 bases and at J to 4 bases, leaving 8 bases not matched to a gene. The CDR3, as DNA: TGTGCCAGCAGCTTATTAGGGACAGGGAAGCGAGAGACCCAGTACTTC. This gives the protein CASSLLGTGKRETQYF. Full variable domain (outside the CDR3, taken from reference TRBV7-9 and TRBJ2-5): DTGVSQNPRHKITKRGQNVTFRCDPISEHNRLYWYRQTLGQGPEFLTYFQNEAQLEKSRLLSDRFSAERPKGSFSTLEIQRTEQGDSAMYLCASSLLGTGKRETQYFGPGTRLLVL.

The table lists this clonotype with a few counts. This chain joins TRBV28 and TRBJ2-7; D gene ambiguous. The V end lost 6 bases, the J end lost 1 base, and 10 bases lay between the germline ends. CDR1 is MDHEN, CDR2 SYDVKM, per germline. CDR3 length: 13 amino acids. The CDR3 DNA sequence: TGTGCCAGCAGCTTCCCGAATTCCTACGAGCAGTACTTC. Its protein product is CASSFPNSYEQYF.

This clonotype has only a few counts. The genes are TRBV5-5 and TRBJ2-7; 8 bases align to TRBD1. The trim removed 0 bases at V and 3 bases at J, leaving 5 bases unmatched. Germline V gene lookup returns CDR1 SGHKS and CDR2 YYEKEE (reference sequence). This CDR3 comprises 15 residues. CDR3 sequence: CASSLGSGGNYEQYF. In DNA, the CDR3 is TGTGCCAGCAGCTTGGGATCAGGGGGCAACTACGAGCAGTACTTC.

The rearrangement links TRBV12-3 or TRBV12-4 to TRBJ2-5; TRBD2 matches 9 bases. CDR3 length equals 14 residues. The V gene end was trimmed by 6 bases and the J gene end by 3 bases; junction bases not matched to a gene: 5. The CDR3 region has the DNA TGTGCCAGCAGACACCGGACTAGCGAAGAGACCCAGTACTTC. Amino acid sequence: CASRHRTSEETQYF.

This clonotype was counted only a few times. The chain carries TRBV7-2 and TRBJ2-7, with 10 bases that match TRBD1. Germline trimming cut 5 bases from V and 4 bases from J; bases unmatched to any gene: 8. Looked up from germline, CDR1 is SGHTA and CDR2 is FQGNSA. This CDR3 spans 15 amino acids. The CDR3 sequence is CASSPPGQGHYEQYF. The CDR3 region has the DNA TGTGCCAGCAGCCCACCGGGACAGGGGCATTACGAGCAGTACTTC.

This clonotype was counted between two and nine times. The chain links TRBV6-1 to TRBJ2-1; 9 positions agree with TRBD2. Germline-derived CDR1 and CDR2 are MNHNS and SASEGT. Trimming took 7 bases from V and 6 from J; bases not matched to a gene: 16. The CDR3 runs to 17 residues. CDR3 loop: CASTNGRGGRKGNEQFF. CDR3 DNA: TGTGCCAGCACCAACGGGCGGGGGGGCCGCAAGGGCAATGAGCAGTTCTTC.

This clonotype was counted between two and nine times. The chain is built from TRBV9 and TRBJ2-7, with D hard to call. Trimming stripped 4 bases from V and 4 bases from J, with 12 bases between. Germline CDR1 reads SGDLS; CDR2 reads YYNGEE. The CDR3 extends over 13 amino acids. CDR3 nucleotides: TGTGCCAGCAGCCCTAGAAGTGGGTACGAGCAGTACTTC. As protein: CASSPRSGYEQYF.

The V and J genes are TRBV10-3 and TRBJ2-3, with 11 bases aligning to TRBD1. Germline trimming cut 6 bases from V and 3 bases from J; bases unmatched to any gene: 5. CDR3 length equals 15 residues. Germline lookup yields CDR1 ENHRY and CDR2 SYGVKD. CDR3 residues: CAIRHGQGATDTQYF. For the CDR3, the DNA is TGTGCCATCAGACATGGACAGGGGGCAACAGATACGCAGTATTTT.

The J gene is TRBJ2-3, the V gene TRBV24-1; D not certain. From germline, CDR1 is KGHDR and CDR2 SFDVKD. The V end lost 3 bases, the J end lost 2 bases, and 11 bases lay between the germline ends. This CDR3 has 15 residues. CDR3 DNA: TGTGCCACCAGTGATGGGGTACTCCACACAGATACGCAGTATTTT. As protein: CATSDGVLHTDTQYF.

This clonotype was recorded only once. The chain uses TRBV18 and TRBJ2-1; D is tentatively TRBD1 or TRBD2 (5 bases each). The assigned J gene may be wrong: the sequence end matches TRBJ2-7 better. In germline, CDR1 is KGHSH, CDR2 LQKENI. The CDR3 covers 16 residues. In DNA form, the CDR3 reads TGTGCCAGCTCACCTTCTGGGAGAGGGGCCTACAATGAGCAGTACTTC. This translates into CASSPSGRGAYNEQYF.

The chain links TRBV7-2 to TRBJ2-1; TRBD1 might be the D (6 bases). Germline V gene data show CDR1 as SGHTA and CDR2 as FQGNSA. This CDR3 has 14 amino acids. With 0 bases removed from V and 13 bases from J, the gap between germline ends came to 16 bases. The CDR3 reads CASSLAGRGETQFF. The CDR3 DNA reads TGTGCCAGCAGCTTAGCGGGCAGGGGAGAGACCCAGTTCTTC.

This clonotype was seen only a few times. The chain uses TRBV4-2 and TRBJ2-5, with D tentatively TRBD2 (6 bases). Trimming took 2 bases from V and 11 from J, leaving 21 bases between them. CDR3 length equals 15 residues. Germline CDR1 LGHNA, CDR2 YNFKEQ. The CDR3 is CASSQRLVSSDEQYF. CDR3 nucleotides: TGTGCCAGCAGCCAACGACTAGTGTCCTCCGATGAGCAGTACTTC.

In regard to this clonotype: At one end the junction does not follow the germline gene, possibly because of a read error. This chain uses TRBV5-1 with TRBJ2-6; D may correspond to TRBD1 or TRBD2 (6 bases each). The CDR3 extends over 18 amino acids. CDR1 is SGHRS, CDR2 YFSETQ, per germline. The CDR3 here is CASGQARRGASGANVLTF. The CDR3 region has the DNA TGTGCCAGCGGCCAAGCCAGAAGGGGGGCCTCTGGGGCCAACGTCCTGACTTTC.

The chain links TRBV28 to TRBJ2-7, with 7 bases fitting TRBD1. The CDR3 is 13 amino acids. The V segment lost 5 bases and the J segment 6 bases; nucleotides outside the gene matches: 7. Germline V lookup: CDR1 MDHEN, CDR2 SYDVKM. In nucleotides, the CDR3 is TGTGCCAGCAGTCGAGCTGACAGGGTCGAGCAGTACTTC. It translates to CASSRADRVEQYF.

The chain uses TRBV14 and TRBJ2-5; D gene unclear. Germline lookup yields CDR1 SGHDN and CDR2 FVKESK. Trimming removed 2 bases from V and 4 bases from J, with 11 bases in between. This CDR3 comprises 14 residues. The CDR3 DNA reads as TGTGCCAGCAGCCAACAGCAGGTGGGAGAGACCCAGTACTTC. Translated: CASSQQQVGETQYF.

This clonotype was seen many times. The rearrangement uses TRBV6-1 and TRBJ2-3, with D perhaps TRBD2 (6 bases). This CDR3 comprises 11 residues. V lost 4 bases, J lost 7 bases, and 6 bases lay in between. Germline CDR1 is MNHNS and CDR2 is SASEGT. In nucleotides, the CDR3 is TGTGCCAGCAGTGGGACTAATACGCAGTATTTT. Amino acid sequence: CASSGTNTQYF.

V usage is TRBV4-3 and J usage is TRBJ2-1; TRBD1 aligns across 10 bases. The trim removed 3 bases at V and 8 bases at J, leaving 7 bases unmatched. The CDR3 sequence is 15 residues long. Germline assignment: CDR1 LGHNA and CDR2 YSLEER. The chain's CDR3 is CASSHPGQGLYEQFF. In DNA, the CDR3 is TGCGCCAGCAGCCACCCGGGACAGGGGCTCTATGAGCAGTTCTTC.

The gene calls are TRBV12-5 and TRBJ2-3; no definite D call. The CDR3 is made up of 13 amino acids. From germline, CDR1 is LGHNT and CDR2 FRNRAP. The ends were cut back, 6 bases at V and 5 bases at J, with 12 bases in the middle. For the CDR3, the DNA is TGTGCTAGTGGCCCGAGTGGGGAAGATACGCAGTATTTT. It specifies CASGPSGEDTQYF. Complete variable domain (other parts from reference TRBV12-5 and TRBJ2-3): DARVTQTPRHKVTEMGQEVTMRCQPILGHNTVFWYRQTMMQGLELLAYFRNRAPLDDSGMPKDRFSAEMPDATLATLKIQPSEPRDSAVYFCASGPSGEDTQYFGPGTRLTVL.

This chain joins TRBV7-3 and TRBJ2-1, with 7 positions matching TRBD2. CDR1 is SGHTA, CDR2 FQGTGA, per germline. The CDR3 covers 15 residues. The ends lost 4 bases at V and 7 bases at J; junction bases unmatched: 10. DNA of the CDR3: TGTGCCAGCAGCTCAGCACGCGGGAGAGGGAATGAGCAGTTCTTC. This encodes CASSSARGRGNEQFF. The complete variable domain, with remaining parts taken from reference TRBV7-3 and TRBJ2-1, reads GAGVSQTPSNKVTEKGKYVELRCDPISGHTALYWYRQSLGQGPEFLIYFQGTGAADDSGLPNDRFFAVRPEGSVSTLKIQRTERGDSAVYLCASSSARGRGNEQFFGPGTRLTVL.